The rows below give T cell receptor beta chains drawn from one sample of a study of T cells in Graves' hyperthyroidism and ophthalmopathy. Via MiXCR, TCRdb re-called the multiplex PCR reads, giving one row per CDR3 protein. Here the sample spans a few hundred thousand distinct CDR3 sequences, more than 12% being singletons. The sequencing input was blood. The receptors stem from a woman in her 30s with Graves' ophthalmopathy. Each CDR3 is given with its conserved first and last residue. D genes are given only for firm matches. For some rows the clone size is stated as once, few or many, or as a class when expanded; others skip it.

J,size,V,D,DNA,CDR3
TRBJ1-2,many,TRBV10-3,TRBD1,TGTGCCATCAGTGAGTCGGGACAGGGAAAGGGCTACACCTTC,CAISESGQGKGYTF
TRBJ2-7,many,TRBV18,-,TGTGCCAGCTCACCGGGACTCGACGCCTTCTCCTACGAGCAGTACTTC,CASSPGLDAFSYEQYF
TRBJ1-3,many,TRBV7-9,-,TGTGCCAGCAGCTTCACGGGAGAACTCTCTGGAAACACCATATATTTT,CASSFTGELSGNTIYF
TRBJ1-2,many,TRBV2,TRBD1,TGTGCCAGCAGTGAGCACAGGGGGCTTGGCTACACCTTC,CASSEHRGLGYTF
TRBJ2-1,many,TRBV20-1,-,TGCAGTGCTAGAGAACGGGGGGCTACGTTACATGAGCAGTTCTTC,CSARERGATLHEQFF
TRBJ1-6,few,TRBV5-6,-,TGTGCCAGCAGCCCCGAATCCCTCAACAATTCACCCCTCCACTTT,CASSPESLNNSPLHF
TRBJ1-3,-,TRBV13,-,TGTGCCAGCAGCTTAGGTCCCCACTCTGGAAACACCATATATTTT,CASSLGPHSGNTIYF
TRBJ2-3,many,TRBV7-9,-,TGTGCCAGCAGGCCTCCGCCGGGACGACGTAGCACAGATACGCAGTATTTT,CASRPPPGRRSTDTQYF
TRBJ2-7,few,TRBV12-3/TRBV12-4,-,TGTGCCAGCAGTTTACTTGGAACAAACCCCTACGAGCAGTACTTC,CASSLLGTNPYEQYF
TRBJ2-4,-,TRBV9,-,TGTGCCAGCAGCGGAGAGGAGGGGAGGGCCAAAAACATTCAGTACTTC,CASSGEEGRAKNIQYF
TRBJ1-1,many,TRBV18,-,TGTGCCAGCTCACCCTTGTCAGGGGCGACGAACACTGAAGCTTTCTTT,CASSPLSGATNTEAFF
TRBJ1-5,-,TRBV3-1,-,TGTGCCAGCAGCCCCCGCCCGGGAAACGATCAGCCCCAGCATTTT,CASSPRPGNDQPQHF
TRBJ2-1,-,TRBV11-3,TRBD2,TGTGCCAGCAGCGACGTAGCGGGGAGCTACAATGAGCAGTTCTTC,CASSDVAGSYNEQFF
TRBJ1-1,many,TRBV28,-,TGTGCCAGCGGAATAGGAGGGCAGACTGAAGCTTTCTTT,CASGIGGQTEAFF
TRBJ2-2,many,TRBV14,-,TGTGCCAGCAGCCTTTATGCCACCGGGGAGCTGTTTTTT,CASSLYATGELFF
TRBJ1-1,many,TRBV7-9,-,TGTGCCAGCACCCCCGTCCCAAACACTGAAGCTTTCTTT,CASTPVPNTEAFF
TRBJ2-7,few,TRBV6-9,TRBD2,TGTGCCAGCAGATTAGCGGGGCCTGGGATGGAGCAGTACTTC,CASRLAGPGMEQYF
TRBJ2-5,many,TRBV3-1,TRBD1,TGTGCCAGCAAGACAGGGGGACGGGAGACCCAGTACTTC,CASKTGGRETQYF
TRBJ1-1,many,TRBV5-1,-,TGCGCCAGCAGCTTTGCTGAGGGCAGGGTAAGTTGGAACACTGAAGCTTTCTTT,CASSFAEGRVSWNTEAFF
TRBJ2-3,few,TRBV4-2,-,TGTGCCAGCAGCCAAGAGCTTGGGCAGGGGAAGAGGGATACGCAGTATTTT,CASSQELGQGKRDTQYF
TRBJ1-5,many,TRBV24-1,-,TGTGCCACCAGTGACCCCGGGTCGAATCAGCCCCAGCATTTT,CATSDPGSNQPQHF
TRBJ2-7,many,TRBV5-1,-,TGCGCCAGCAGCGGGCAGGGGAAGGACGAGCAGTACTTC,CASSGQGKDEQYF
TRBJ2-1,many,TRBV28,-,TGTGCCAGCAGATTCCAGGGCCCCGTGAACAATGAGCAGTTCTTC,CASRFQGPVNNEQFF
TRBJ2-5,few,TRBV6-1,TRBD1,TGTGCCAGCAGTGAAAGGGCAGGGGGTGAGACCCAGTACTTC,CASSERAGGETQYF
TRBJ2-6,many,TRBV12-3/TRBV12-4,TRBD1,TGTGCCAGCAGTTCGCAGGGGGCTAGTGGGGCCAACGTCCTGACTTTC,CASSSQGASGANVLTF
TRBJ2-1,-,TRBV28,TRBD2,TGTGCCAGCAGTTTATGGATCCAGCGGGGGGGCTATAATGAGCAGTTCTTC,CASSLWIQRGGYNEQFF
TRBJ2-1,-,TRBV7-9,TRBD2,TGTGCCAGCAGCAACCCCGGCCGCGGCCTAGCGGGGGCTAATGAGCAGTTCTTC,CASSNPGRGLAGANEQFF
TRBJ1-4,many,TRBV18,-,TGTGCCAGCTCACGACAGAGTAATGAAAAACTGTTTTTT,CASSRQSNEKLFF
TRBJ2-2,many,TRBV4-1,-,TGCGCCAGCAGCCATCGGCAGGGTCCCGGGGAGCTGTTTTTT,CASSHRQGPGELFF
TRBJ1-6,many,TRBV12-3/TRBV12-4,-,TGTGCCAGCAGTTCTGACGTGGGGGGGTATTCACCCCTCCACTTT,CASSSDVGGYSPLHF
TRBJ2-7,many,TRBV14,TRBD1,TGTGCCAGCAGCCAAGTATCCGGGACAGCGTACGAGCAGTACTTC,CASSQVSGTAYEQYF
TRBJ1-2,many,TRBV4-2,-,TGTGCCAGCAGCCAAGATCCGTTCACCTATGGCTACACCTTC,CASSQDPFTYGYTF
TRBJ2-4,few,TRBV25-1,-,TGTGCCAGCAGTGAAAAACGGGGGCTGGAAAACATTCAGTACTTC,CASSEKRGLENIQYF
TRBJ2-7,many,TRBV7-2,-,TGTGCCAGCAGCTTCCTCTCCGTGAACGAGCAGTACTTC,CASSFLSVNEQYF
TRBJ1-1,many,TRBV27,-,TGTGCCAGCAGTCCCTGGGGGGGGGGTCGCAACACTGAAGCTTTCTTT,CASSPWGGGRNTEAFF
TRBJ2-5,-,TRBV6-1,-,TGTGCCAGCAGTGAATGGGGACACCAAGAGACCCAGTACTTC,CASSEWGHQETQYF
TRBJ2-5,many,TRBV28,TRBD2,TGTGCCAGCAGTTCCTTGACTAGCGGGGGGGCCCAAGAGACCCAGTACTTC,CASSSLTSGGAQETQYF
TRBJ2-7,many,TRBV2,TRBD2,TGTGCCACGCGGGGGAACGAGCAGTACTTC,CATRGNEQYF
TRBJ2-3,once,TRBV28,TRBD2,TGTGCCAGCAGTTTTGAGGGACTAGCGGGGGGGTTAGATACGCAGTATTTT,CASSFEGLAGGLDTQYF
TRBJ1-1,-,TRBV18,-,TGTGCCAGCTCCCCACGACAGGCGGTGAACACTCAAGCTCTCTTT,CASSPRQAVNTQALF